The rows below give T cell receptor beta chains drawn from one sample of a study of CD8 T cells in ankylosing spondylitis. One entry per CDR3 protein results from TCRdb running MiXCR on the 5' RACE reads. The sample holds more than 500,000 distinct CDR3 sequences, approximately 5.3% seen once. The sample was blood, either unsorted or a sorted T cell fraction (not recorded which). All receptors derive from a male donor with ankylosing spondylitis. CDR3s include the opening cysteine and the closing phenylalanine or tryptophan. Each record gives: J gene, clone size, D gene, V gene, CDR3 DNA, CDR3 protein. The D gene is left open where the match is weak. Not every row has a clone size; where given, it reads once, few, many or a size class.

TRBJ1-5 | many | . | TRBV15 | TGTGCCACCAGCAGATCCCCGGGCAGGGGAAATCAGCCCCAGCATTTT | CATSRSPGRGNQPQHF
TRBJ1-2 | few | TRBD1 | TRBV11-1 | TGTGCCAGCAGCTTAGGTCGCTTTGGGACAGGGCACTATGGCTACACCTTC | CASSLGRFGTGHYGYTF
TRBJ1-5 | many | . | TRBV10-3 | TGTGCCATCAGTGAGCAGGGACGGACTCAGCCCCAGCATTTT | CAISEQGRTQPQHF
TRBJ2-1 | many | . | TRBV28 | TGTGCCAGCAGCTTATTGGGCTCCTACAATGAGCAGTTCTTC | CASSLLGSYNEQFF
TRBJ2-3 | few | . | TRBV20-1 | TGCAGTGCCGATATCCGGACATGGGATTACACAGATACGCAGTATTTT | CSADIRTWDYTDTQYF
TRBJ1-2 | . | . | TRBV7-2 | TGTGCCATCAGCCCTGGGGTCCAGACTAACTATGGCTACACCTTC | CAISPGVQTNYGYTF
TRBJ2-3 | few | TRBD2 | TRBV20-1 | TGCAGTGCTAGAGATCTGAGCGGGGGGGCACGGGATACGCAGTATTTT | CSARDLSGGARDTQYF
TRBJ2-3 | . | . | TRBV14 | TGTGCCAGCAGCAAGGCCTTTAGGGCACTTGGGTACACAGATACGCAGTATTTT | CASSKAFRALGYTDTQYF
TRBJ1-3 | many | . | TRBV5-1 | TGCGCCAGCAGCTTGCAGGGATCTTCCGGAAACACCATATATTTT | CASSLQGSSGNTIYF
TRBJ1-3 | many | . | TRBV20-1 | TGCAGTGCCGCCCGGATCTCTGGAAACACCATATATTTT | CSAARISGNTIYF
TRBJ2-2 | many | . | TRBV27 | TGTGCCAGCAGTTTTCAAAAGGGACTCTACGAGAACACCGGGGAGCTGTTTTTT | CASSFQKGLYENTGELFF
TRBJ1-4 | . | . | TRBV5-1 | TGCGCCAGCAGCTTCCGCGGGGGCGGCGGTAATGAAAAACTGTTTTTT | CASSFRGGGGNEKLFF
TRBJ1-5 | many | . | TRBV12-3/TRBV12-4 | TGTGCCAGCAGTTTTACCAGAGGGAGGGGTCAGCCCCAGCATTTT | CASSFTRGRGQPQHF
TRBJ1-1 | . | TRBD1 | TRBV5-6 | TGTGCCAGCAGCTCTCGACAGGGCCGGGGGAACACTGAAGCTTTCTTT | CASSSRQGRGNTEAFF
TRBJ2-2 | many | TRBD1 | TRBV7-6 | TGTGCCAGCAGGAGGGACAGGGTAGATACCGGGGAGCTGTTTTTT | CASRRDRVDTGELFF
TRBJ2-1 | many | TRBD1 | TRBV7-2 | TGTGCCAGCAGCTACAGGGGTGATGAGCAGTTCTTC | CASSYRGDEQFF
TRBJ2-1 | many | . | TRBV20-1 | TGCAGTGCTAGAGGGCGCAGGGGTTCAAAAGAGCAGTTCTTC | CSARGRRGSKEQFF
TRBJ1-2 | many | TRBD1 | TRBV6-5 | TGTGCCAGCAGTGACAGGGGCGGTGGCTACACCTTC | CASSDRGGGYTF